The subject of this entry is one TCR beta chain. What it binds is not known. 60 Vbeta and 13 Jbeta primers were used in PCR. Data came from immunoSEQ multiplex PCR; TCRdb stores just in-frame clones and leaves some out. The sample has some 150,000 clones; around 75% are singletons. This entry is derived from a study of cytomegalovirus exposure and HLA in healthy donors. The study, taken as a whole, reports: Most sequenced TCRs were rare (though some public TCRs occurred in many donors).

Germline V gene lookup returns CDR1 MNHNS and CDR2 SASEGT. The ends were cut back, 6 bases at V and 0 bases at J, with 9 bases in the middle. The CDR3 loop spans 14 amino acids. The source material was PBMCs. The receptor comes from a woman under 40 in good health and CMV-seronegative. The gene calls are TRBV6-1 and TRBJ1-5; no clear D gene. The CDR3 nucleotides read TGTGCCAGCAGCCGGGATAATAGCAATCAGCCCCAGCATTTT. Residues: CASSRDNSNQPQHF.